Listed here is a single T cell receptor beta chain. Via MiXCR, TCRdb re-called the PCR reads, giving one row per CDR3 protein. In the table there are around 26,000 distinct CDR3 sequences, about 54% of which are singletons. These data come from a study of vaccination and CD4 T cells after COVID-19. This CDR3 region has 15 residues. The junction had 13 bases not matched to a gene; V was cut back by 4 bases and J by 7 bases. Per the germline V gene, CDR1 is SGHNT and CDR2 is YYREEE (reference sequence). Indicated time point: late sampling 161 to 241 days after vaccination in three convalescent patients.

Sample: CD4+ T cells from blood, taken about 7 months after SARS-CoV-2 vaccination. This chain links TRBV5-4 with TRBJ2-5, with TRBD2 identical over 7 bases. The TCR sequence derives from a human donor who had recovered from COVID-19. The CDR3 is CASSTLAASGGTQYF. For the CDR3, the DNA is TGTGCCAGCAGCACTCTAGCGGCCTCCGGTGGGACCCAGTACTTC.